This T cell receptor beta chain was retrieved from a study of T cells in women clearing cervical HPV infection. About the research overall: With HLA typing for only a few women, HLA confounding remains possible.

In regard to this clone: The read finishes 3 residues shy of the CDR3 end, and the germline J gene is used to complete it.

This CDR3 is 13 amino acids long. Losses at the gene ends were 7 bases for V and 5 bases for J; bases not matched to a gene: 7. CDR1 is DFQATT, CDR2 SNEGSKA, per germline (reference sequence). Dot-blot hybridization genotyped cervical HPV amplified with MY09/MY11 PCR. The assay was immunoSEQ multiplex PCR, and TCRdb's table has in-frame clones only and misses some. In total, the table holds 30,000 to 45,000 clones. Sequencing input: blood buffy coat. The TCR sequence derives from a woman between 18 and 70 years old with a cervical HPV16 infection that either progressed to CIN3+ or cleared (not recorded which). The gene calls are TRBV20-1 and TRBJ2-7; 11 bases are a match to TRBD1. CDR3 amino acids: CSVLGTGGHEQYF. The part of the CDR3 DNA that was read is TGCAGTGTACTTGGGACAGGGGGACACGAG.